Each of the 26 T cell receptor beta chains below was sequenced from the same sample in a study of T cell repertoires in cytomegalovirus infection. These receptors have no known antigen. TCRdb passed the reads through MiXCR, listing each CDR3 protein once. The data show about 89,000 distinct CDR3 sequences, about 31% seen once. The sample here was CD8+ T cells from cultured PBMCs, taken from culture after CMV antigen stimulation. These receptor sequences come from a human donor in good health (CMV status not recorded). Some clones in this sample may be carry-over from other donors' samples.

The gene calls are TRBV24-1 and TRBJ2-1; D is ambiguous. Germline V lookup: CDR1 KGHDR, CDR2 SFDVKD. The CDR3 sequence is 15 residues long. V was shortened by 3 bases and J by 5 bases, with 13 bases between the two germline ends. CDR3 sequence: CATSDRLRTDNEQFF. For the CDR3, the DNA is TGTGCCACCAGTGATCGACTGAGAACGGACAATGAGCAGTTCTTC.

This chain joins TRBV12-3 or TRBV12-4 and TRBJ1-2; D perhaps matches TRBD1 (5 bases). CDR3 length: 12 amino acids. The ends were cut back, 7 bases at V and 7 bases at J, with 13 bases in the middle. The CDR3 reads CASTPTGGGYTF. The CDR3 DNA sequence: TGTGCCAGCACCCCTACAGGTGGTGGCTACACCTTC.

V and J are TRBV5-1 and TRBJ2-1, with TRBD2 identical over 11 bases. CDR3 length equals 14 residues. With V trimmed by 4 bases and J by 8 bases, 5 bases remained unmatched. Per the germline V gene, CDR1 is SGHRS and CDR2 is YFSETQ. Here the CDR3 reads CASSVSGGAYEQFF. The CDR3 nucleotides are TGCGCCAGCAGCGTTAGCGGGGGGGCGTATGAGCAGTTCTTC.

The chain couples TRBV6-5 to TRBJ2-5; D remains unclear. The CDR3 totals 14 residues. Trimming shortened V by 0 bases and J by 5 bases, and 10 bases separated the two germline ends. CDR1 MNHEY and CDR2 SVGAGI come from the germline V gene. CDR3 DNA sequence: TGTGCCAGCAGTTACTCGATACCCTCGGAGACCCAGTACTTC. Its protein product is CASSYSIPSETQYF.

The chain employs TRBV4-1 and TRBJ1-4, with D hard to call. V was shortened by 4 bases and J by 1 base, with 13 bases between the two germline ends. Germline CDR1 and CDR2: MGHRA and YSYEKL. This CDR3 is 16 amino acids long. CDR3 sequence (DNA): TGCGCCAGCAGCCCCCTCGAGCGAGTAACTAATGAAAAACTGTTTTTT. It yields the protein CASSPLERVTNEKLFF.

This clonotype was recorded many times. J is TRBJ2-7 and V is TRBV4-1, with D perhaps TRBD1 (6 bases). CDR1 and CDR2 from the germline V gene are MGHRA and YSYEKL. This CDR3 is 15 amino acids long. V shed 1 base and J shed 2 bases, with 12 bases lying between them. In DNA form, the CDR3 reads TGCGCCAGCAGCCAAGGTCAGGGGACCACCTACGAGCAGTACTTC. It translates to CASSQGQGTTYEQYF.

The chain links TRBV6-1 to TRBJ2-5, with 10 bases aligning to TRBD2. Germline CDR1 is MNHNS and CDR2 is SASEGT. The CDR3 is 15 amino acids. Trimming cost V 7 bases and J 2 bases; bases outside gene matches: 7. The CDR3 sequence: CASTWGSGGQETQYF. CDR3 in DNA: TGTGCCAGCACTTGGGGTAGCGGGGGGCAAGAGACCCAGTACTTC.

The genes are TRBV19 and TRBJ2-5; TRBD2 matches at 8 bases. The CDR3 has 16 residues. CDR1 is LNHDA and CDR2 is SQIVND in the germline V gene (reference sequence). Trimming cost V 5 bases and J 1 base; bases outside gene matches: 9. The CDR3 DNA reads TGTGCCAGTAGTGAGGTAGCGGGGCCAAGCCAAGAGACCCAGTACTTC. This translates into CASSEVAGPSQETQYF.

The chain employs TRBV7-8 and TRBJ2-3; no clear D gene. Trimming left V 0 bases short and J 0 bases short, with 10 bases between. CDR3 length equals 16 residues. Germline V gene lookup returns CDR1 SGHVS and CDR2 FQNEAQ. The CDR3: CASSLALGTSTDTQYF. DNA for the CDR3: TGTGCCAGCAGCTTAGCGCTTGGTACTAGCACAGATACGCAGTATTTT.

The chain combines TRBV10-2 with TRBJ1-3; D gene unclear. V dropped 2 bases and J dropped 4 bases, with 6 bases sitting between them. Germline V lookup: CDR1 WSHSY, CDR2 SAAADI. CDR3 length equals 13 residues. CDR3: CASSETPGNTIYF. As DNA, the CDR3 is TGCGCCAGCAGTGAGACTCCCGGAAACACCATATATTTT.

In its sample, this clonotype was seen a few times. The rearrangement joins TRBV3-1 to TRBJ1-1; the D gene is possibly TRBD1 (5 bases). V was clipped by 0 bases and J by 7 bases, with 12 bases between them. This CDR3 is built from 14 residues. The V gene's germline CDR1 is LGHDT and CDR2 YNNKEL (reference sequence). Here the CDR3 DNA reads TGTGCCAGCAGCCAAGAGAGGGGAACCCTTGAAGCTTTCTTT. Amino acid sequence: CASSQERGTLEAFF. The complete variable domain, with remaining parts taken from reference TRBV3-1 and TRBJ1-1, reads DTAVSQTPKYLVTQMGNDKSIKCEQNLGHDTMYWYKQDSKKFLKIMFSYNNKELIINETVPNRFSPKSPDKAHLNLHINSLELGDSAVYFCASSQERGTLEAFFGQGTRLTVV.

In this sample, this clonotype turned up many times. The gene calls are TRBV2 and TRBJ2-7; TRBD1 aligns across 9 bases. CDR1 and CDR2 (germline): SNHLY, FYNNEI. V trimming: 3 bases; J trimming: 7 bases; junction bases outside the gene matches: 7. This CDR3 is 14 amino acids long. The CDR3 DNA reads TGTGCCAGCAGTGAGGAACAGGGGGCACGGGAGCAGTACTTC. Its protein product is CASSEEQGAREQYF. The variable domain in full, with the rest retrieved from reference TRBV2 and TRBJ2-7, is EPEVTQTPSHQVTQMGQEVILRCVPISNHLYFYWYRQILGQKVEFLVSFYNNEISEKSEIFDDQFSVERPDGSNFTLKIRSTKLEDSAMYFCASSEEQGAREQYFGPGTRLTVT.

The chain carries TRBV19 and TRBJ1-2; perhaps TRBD1 as D (5 bases). With 5 bases removed from V and 3 bases from J, the gap between germline ends came to 10 bases. CDR1 is LNHDA, CDR2 SQIVND, per germline (reference sequence). This CDR3 comprises 13 residues. The CDR3 bases are TGTGCCAGTAGTCCCCGGGGCTACTATGGCTACACCTTC. Amino acids: CASSPRGYYGYTF.

This clonotype was recorded a few times. The genes are TRBV28 and TRBJ1-6; the D is unclear. The V end lost 5 bases, the J end lost 7 bases, and 6 bases lay between the germline ends. Germline lookup yields CDR1 MDHEN and CDR2 SYDVKM. The CDR3 has 12 amino acids. CDR3 loop: CASSGENSPLHF. CDR3 DNA: TGTGCCAGCAGTGGGGAAAATTCACCCCTCCACTTT.

This clonotype has only a few counts. The chain recombines TRBV29-1 with TRBJ2-1; D is ambiguous. Trimming stripped 4 bases from V and 12 bases from J, with 7 bases between. CDR3 length: 9 amino acids. Germline V lookup: CDR1 SQVTM, CDR2 ANQGSEA. The CDR3 DNA follows: TGCAGCGTTGGGGTAGGGCAGTTCTTC. Encoded protein: CSVGVGQFF.

The chain couples TRBV7-9 to TRBJ1-5; D not resolved. The CDR3 loop spans 14 amino acids. Trimming left V 5 bases short and J 5 bases short, with 13 bases between. Germline CDR1 and CDR2: SEHNR and FQNEAQ (reference sequence). The CDR3 loop is CASSPNMGHQPQHF. DNA of the CDR3: TGTGCCAGCAGCCCCAATATGGGTCATCAGCCCCAGCATTTT.

This clonotype was counted a few times. The V call is TRBV7-9, the J call TRBJ2-1, with D unclear. This CDR3 region has 15 residues. The V end was cut by 5 bases, the J end by 2 bases, with 13 bases between. Germline CDR1 reads SEHNR; CDR2 reads FQNEAQ (reference sequence). The chain's CDR3 is CASSPSEVTYNEQFF. The CDR3 DNA is TGTGCCAGCAGCCCCTCAGAAGTAACCTACAATGAGCAGTTCTTC.

This clonotype occurred many times. The chain links TRBV19 to TRBJ2-7, with D perhaps matching TRBD1 or TRBD2 (5 bases each). The CDR3 is 14 amino acids. Germline V CDR1 and CDR2: LNHDA, SQIVND (reference sequence). Trimming removed 4 bases at V and 2 bases at J, with 12 bases between. This CDR3 is CASSTGTETYEQYF. The DNA for the CDR3 is TGTGCCAGTAGTACGGGGACGGAGACCTACGAGCAGTACTTC.

This clonotype was detected only a few times. V and J are TRBV7-2 and TRBJ2-1, with 8 bases that match TRBD2. Germline CDR1 is SGHTA and CDR2 is FQGNSA. With 5 bases clipped from V and 8 bases from J, the junction kept 14 bases outside the gene matches. CDR3 length: 16 amino acids. The DNA for the CDR3 is TGTGCCAGCAGCACCCCTTTCGGGGGGGCAGGGTATGAGCAGTTCTTC. Translating gives CASSTPFGGAGYEQFF.

This chain joins TRBV5-1 and TRBJ1-2; no firm D call. This CDR3 comprises 15 residues. Germline CDR1 SGHRS, CDR2 YFSETQ. Between the trimmed V and J ends, which lost 4 bases and 4 bases, there was a span of 17 bases. CDR3: CASSPWEEEVYGYTF. For the CDR3, the DNA is TGCGCCAGCAGCCCCTGGGAGGAGGAGGTCTATGGCTACACCTTC.

The chain recombines TRBV7-2 with TRBJ2-3; 9 bases match TRBD2. Germline CDR1 SGHTA, CDR2 FQGNSA. The CDR3 has 15 amino acids. V dropped 5 bases and J dropped 2; count of bases not matched to a gene: 5. CDR3 coding DNA: TGTGCCAGCAGCCTGCGGGGGGGCGTCACAGATACGCAGTATTTT. It specifies CASSLRGGVTDTQYF.

Comments on this clonotype: One end of the junction varies from germline; a read error may be responsible. V usage is TRBV13 and J usage is TRBJ2-1, with TRBD1 identical over 8 bases. The germline V gene has CDR1 PRHDT and CDR2 FYEKMQ (reference sequence). The CDR3 is 16 amino acids. The DNA for the CDR3 is TGTGCCAGCAACTTAACGGACAGGGTCGATCACAATGAGCAGTTCTTC. It yields the protein CASNLTDRVDHNEQFF.

The table lists this clonotype with many counts. The V gene is TRBV11-2, the J gene TRBJ1-1; TRBD1 matches at 10 bases. This CDR3 spans 14 amino acids. The junction had 4 bases not matched to a gene; V was cut back by 5 bases and J by 4 bases. The germline gives CDR1 SGHAT, CDR2 FQNNGV. CDR3 sequence reads: CASSLRTGGTEAFF. In DNA, the CDR3 is TGTGCCAGCAGCCTAAGGACAGGGGGCACTGAAGCTTTCTTT.

The rearrangement links TRBV12-3 or TRBV12-4 to TRBJ1-6; D is unresolved. CDR3 length: 11 amino acids. Trimming pared 6 bases from V and 8 bases from J, leaving 5 bases between. The CDR3 DNA is TGTGCCAGCAGGAGAGATTCACCCCTCCACTTT. Protein: CASRRDSPLHF.

As concerns this clonotype: Possible read error: a much larger clone is one base away. The chain combines TRBV6-1 with TRBJ2-6; the D gene is possibly TRBD1 (6 bases). The CDR3 sequence is 16 residues long. Per the germline V gene, CDR1 is MNHNS and CDR2 is SASEGT. The CDR3, as DNA: TGTGCCCGCAGTGGGTTGGGGGCCTCTGGGGCCAACGTCCTGACTTTC. It translates to CARSGLGASGANVLTF.

This chain connects TRBV7-4 to TRBJ2-2; possibly TRBD1 for D (6 bases). This CDR3 spans 14 amino acids. CDR1 is SGHVT, CDR2 SQSDAQ, per germline. V gave up 5 bases and J gave up 1 base, with 8 bases separating them. The CDR3 coding sequence is TGTGCCAGCAGCCAGGGGCAGAACACCGGGGAGCTGTTTTTT. It encodes CASSQGQNTGELFF.